Listed below are T cell receptor beta chains from one sample, sequenced in a study of T cells in Graves' hyperthyroidism and ophthalmopathy. Via MiXCR, TCRdb re-called the multiplex PCR reads, giving one row per CDR3 protein. This table has about 510,000 distinct CDR3 sequences, around 43% appearing once. Sequences were obtained from peripheral blood or thyroid tissue (not recorded which). The receptors stem from an adult woman with Graves' disease, either hyperthyroidism or ophthalmopathy (not recorded which). CDR3s include the opening cysteine and the closing phenylalanine or tryptophan. D genes are given only for firm matches. Size tells how often a clone was seen (once, few, many) or the class of an expanded clone, and some rows leave it out.

D	J	V	size	DNA	CDR3
TRBD1	TRBJ2-3	TRBV7-3	NA	TGTGCCAGCAGCTATCAGACAGGGTCAGATACGCAGTATTTT	CASSYQTGSDTQYF
NA	TRBJ1-1	TRBV2	few	TGTGCCAGCAGTGAGGAGGCATACCAGGACACTGAAGCTTTCTTT	CASSEEAYQDTEAFF
NA	TRBJ1-6	TRBV29-1	NA	TGCAGCAGTTTAGCGGGCCCAGGGGCAGTTTCACCCCTCCACTTT	CSSLAGPGAVSPLHF
NA	TRBJ2-5	TRBV10-3	NA	TGTGCCATCAGTGACAGGGGAGTGGGAGAGACCCAGTACTTC	CAISDRGVGETQYF
TRBD2	TRBJ2-7	TRBV20-1	few	TGCAGTGCGAAGGTAGCGGGGGGGCAGTACGAGCAGTACTTC	CSAKVAGGQYEQYF
NA	TRBJ1-2	TRBV29-1	many	TGCAGCGTTTCGGCATCTGGCTACACCTTC	CSVSASGYTF
NA	TRBJ1-2	TRBV9	NA	TGTGCCAGCAGCGCCCGCCCAGATAACTATGGCTACACCTTC	CASSARPDNYGYTF
NA	TRBJ2-2	TRBV7-9	NA	TGTGCCAGCAGCTCATGGGACACCGGGTACACCGGGGAGCTGTTTTTT	CASSSWDTGYTGELFF
TRBD1	TRBJ1-2	TRBV20-1	NA	TGCAGTGCGACGAAGGGGGCCGGGCAGCCCCAGATGACCACCTTC	CSATKGAGQPQMTTF
NA	TRBJ1-1	TRBV18	NA	TGTGCCAGCTCACCAAGTGGTAGGAACACTGAAGCTTTCTTT	CASSPSGRNTEAFF
TRBD1	TRBJ1-5	TRBV20-1	NA	TGCAGTGCTACCGACAGGGCAGAACATCAGCCCCGGCATTTT	CSATDRAEHQPRHF
NA	TRBJ2-7	TRBV29-1	once	TGCAGCGTTGAAGGGGTCCAAACCGGCGAGCAGTACTTC	CSVEGVQTGEQYF
NA	TRBJ2-3	TRBV29-1	NA	TGCAGCGTTGTCCGGGGTTGGGATACGCAGTATTTT	CSVVRGWDTQYF
TRBD1	TRBJ1-2	TRBV7-9	NA	TGTGCCAGCAGCGCGACCGGTACAGGGGGCGGCGGCTACACCTTC	CASSATGTGGGGYTF
NA	TRBJ2-7	TRBV10-2	many	TGCGCCAGCGGGGACGGTGTACGGGAGCAGTACTTC	CASGDGVREQYF
TRBD1	TRBJ2-7	TRBV29-1	NA	TGCAGCTCGGACAGGGCTGAGCAGTACTTC	CSSDRAEQYF
NA	TRBJ2-7	TRBV12-3/TRBV12-4	NA	TGTGCCAGCAGTCGCGGACAGTTCTACGAGCAGTACTTC	CASSRGQFYEQYF
NA	TRBJ2-7	TRBV11-1	NA	NA	CASSFYICSASPLGNDEQYF
TRBD1	TRBJ1-3	TRBV5-1	NA	TGCGCCAGCAGCGAGATGACAGGGGGTCGCGGAAACACCATATATTTT	CASSEMTGGRGNTIYF
NA	TRBJ2-7	TRBV2	many	TGTGCCAGCAGTGAACATGACAGCCGAAACTCCGAGCAGTACTTC	CASSEHDSRNSEQYF
TRBD1	TRBJ2-7	TRBV6-2/TRBV6-3	many	TGTGCCACCCACCCCGGACAGGGAGGTGAGCAGTACTTC	CATHPGQGGEQYF
NA	TRBJ1-2	TRBV7-9	NA	TGTGCCAGCAGTTTGTCAGGGACTGGCTACACCTTC	CASSLSGTGYTF
NA	TRBJ2-6	TRBV7-2	NA	TGTGCCAGCAGCTTAGAAGGAGGGGCCTACGTCCTGACTTTC	CASSLEGGAYVLTF
NA	TRBJ2-7	TRBV11-3	few	TGTGCCAGCAGCCGTAATGTAGGGGGCGAGCAGTACTTC	CASSRNVGGEQYF
NA	TRBJ1-1	TRBV7-2	NA	TGTGCCAGCAGTCGTATTACTGGAGCTTTCTTT	CASSRITGAFF
NA	TRBJ1-2	TRBV19	NA	TGTGCCAGTAGTATAGCCGACAGTTCCGGCTACACCTTC	CASSIADSSGYTF
NA	TRBJ1-1	TRBV7-2	NA	TGTGCCAGCAGCCTCCGTTTCACCACTGAAGCTTTCTTT	CASSLRFTTEAFF
NA	TRBJ2-5	TRBV7-2	NA	TGTGCCAGCAGCTTTGGAGACCCCGGGTCCCAGTACTTC	CASSFGDPGSQYF
NA	TRBJ1-5	TRBV6-2/TRBV6-3	NA	TGTGCCAGCAGTACGTGGACAGGCAATCAGCCCCAGCATTTT	CASSTWTGNQPQHF
NA	TRBJ2-7	TRBV9	few	TGTGCCAGCAGTCCTTTTGGAGTAGTCTCCTACGAGCAGTACTTC	CASSPFGVVSYEQYF
TRBD2	TRBJ2-1	TRBV15	NA	TGTGCCACCAGCACCGAACCGAGAACTAGCGGTTTATACAATGAGCAGTTCTTC	CATSTEPRTSGLYNEQFF
NA	TRBJ2-7	TRBV7-8	NA	TGTGCCAGCAGCCCGGGGCCCGAGAGGGAGCAGTACTTC	CASSPGPEREQYF
TRBD1	TRBJ1-1	TRBV19	NA	TGTGCCAGTAGTATCCGGGACAGGGGGTTGAGCACTGAAGCTTTCTTT	CASSIRDRGLSTEAFF